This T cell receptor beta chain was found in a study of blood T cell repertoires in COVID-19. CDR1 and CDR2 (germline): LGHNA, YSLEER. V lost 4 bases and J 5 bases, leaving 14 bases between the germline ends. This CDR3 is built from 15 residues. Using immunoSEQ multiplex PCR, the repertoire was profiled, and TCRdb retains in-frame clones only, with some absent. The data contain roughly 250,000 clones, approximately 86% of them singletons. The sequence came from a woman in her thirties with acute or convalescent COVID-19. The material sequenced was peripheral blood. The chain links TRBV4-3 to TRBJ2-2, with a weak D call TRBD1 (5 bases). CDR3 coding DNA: TGCGCCAGCAGCCCCCGGGCCAGGGCTACCGGGGAGCTGTTTTTT. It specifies CASSPRARATGELFF.